This passage covers 32 T cell receptor beta chains from one sample sequenced in a study of high-grade serous ovarian cancer treatment subgroups. The tumor samples were collected prior to definitive surgery or chemotherapy. This table comes from immunoSEQ multiplex PCR, and its TCRdb copy is limited to in-frame clones, with some not included. The repertoire holds under 11,000 clones, under 70% seen once, with about 4% in the top ten. The source material was tumor tissue. Receptor source: a human donor with high-grade serous ovarian cancer.

This clone has just one count. The chain is built from TRBV6-1 and TRBJ2-7; 7 bases are shared with TRBD2. CDR1 MNHNS and CDR2 SASEGT come from the germline V gene. The CDR3 is 15 residues long. V gave up 5 bases and J gave up 0 bases; unmatched junction bases: 7. The CDR3 here is CASSLTSDSSYEQYF. The CDR3 DNA is TGTGCCAGCAGTCTAACTAGCGACAGCTCCTACGAGCAGTACTTC.

This chain joins TRBV11-3 and TRBJ1-2; perhaps TRBD1 as D (5 bases). V gave up 5 bases and J gave up 3 bases, with 10 bases separating them. This CDR3 comprises 13 residues. CDR1 and CDR2 from the germline V gene are SGHNT and YENEEA. This CDR3 reads CASSTRGDYGYTF. For the CDR3, the DNA is TGTGCCAGCAGCACTAGGGGAGACTATGGCTACACCTTC.

The count of this clone is one. This sequence joins TRBV5-6 and TRBJ2-7, with D maybe TRBD2 (6 bases). Deletions cut 1 base from V and 3 bases from J, with 11 bases between. Germline V gene data show CDR1 as SGHDT and CDR2 as YYEEEE. The CDR3 is 14 residues long. The CDR3 DNA is TGTGCCAGCAGCTTGTCCCCGGGACTCTACGAGCAGTACTTC. Protein product: CASSLSPGLYEQYF.

DNA for the CDR3: TGTGCCAGCAGCCCCCCCCTGGGCGGGATCACAGATACGCAGTATTTT. Translating gives CASSPPLGGITDTQYF. The chain recombines TRBV5-8 with TRBJ2-3, with D possibly being TRBD2 (6 bases). CDR1 and CDR2 (germline): SGHTS, YDEGEE. This CDR3 is built from 16 residues. V was cut by 4 bases and J by 2 bases, with 17 bases left in between.

In this sample, this clone turned up a few times. This chain connects TRBV28 to TRBJ1-4, with 10 bases identical to TRBD1. The V gene's germline CDR1 is MDHEN and CDR2 SYDVKM. The CDR3 has 14 residues. The ends lost 5 bases at V and 7 bases at J; junction bases unmatched: 4. The chain's CDR3 is CASSQGDRGEKLFF. The CDR3 DNA reads TGTGCCAGCAGTCAAGGGGACAGGGGTGAAAAACTGTTTTTT.

This sequence joins TRBV7-9 and TRBJ2-3; 11 bases agree with TRBD2. The V and J ends lost 5 bases and 2 bases, in that order; junction bases with no gene match: 3. Per the germline V gene, CDR1 is SEHNR and CDR2 is FQNEAQ (reference sequence). The CDR3 has 15 residues. The CDR3 here is CASSRGLADTDTQYF. The CDR3 nucleotides are TGTGCCAGCAGCCGGGGACTAGCGGACACAGATACGCAGTATTTT.

This chain uses TRBV6-4 with TRBJ2-7; 7 nucleotides match TRBD1. In germline, CDR1 is MRHNA, CDR2 SNTAGT. CDR3 length: 14 residues. J gave up 3 bases and V 5 bases, and 7 bases lay outside the gene matches. CDR3 loop: CASSPKGQYYEQYF. As DNA, the CDR3 is TGTGCCAGCAGTCCAAAGGGACAGTACTACGAGCAGTACTTC.

This chain joins TRBV6-5 and TRBJ2-1; 9 positions match TRBD2. The CDR3 length is 15 residues. Trimming cost V 2 bases and J 8 bases; bases outside gene matches: 7. Looked up from germline, CDR1 is MNHEY and CDR2 is SVGAGI. The CDR3 sequence: CASSYGGRAGYEQFF. In nucleotides, the CDR3 is TGTGCCAGCAGTTACGGCGGGAGGGCCGGGTATGAGCAGTTCTTC.

The chain joins TRBV7-2 to TRBJ2-5; 12 bases agree with TRBD2. Germline CDR1 is SGHTA and CDR2 is FQGNSA. V shed 5 bases, J shed 5 bases, and the junction held 6 bases outside the gene matches. The CDR3 is made up of 15 amino acids. The CDR3 loop is CASSTLAGGPETQYF. The CDR3 nucleotides read TGTGCCAGCAGCACTCTAGCGGGAGGGCCGGAGACCCAGTACTTC.

The table lists this clone with a few counts. The chain has TRBV9 and TRBJ2-5; 8 positions agree with TRBD1. Germline-derived CDR1 and CDR2 are SGDLS and YYNGEE. CDR3 length equals 16 residues. The trim removed 0 bases at V and 4 bases at J, leaving 8 bases unmatched. In DNA form, the CDR3 reads TGTGCCAGCAGCGTAGCTACCCAGGGGGCCTTAGAGACCCAGTACTTC. This sequence encodes CASSVATQGALETQYF.

The chain recombines TRBV6-5 with TRBJ1-2; D is possibly TRBD1 (6 bases). Trimming stripped 6 bases from V and 8 bases from J, with 16 bases between. This CDR3 has 13 residues. Germline V lookup: CDR1 MNHEY, CDR2 SVGAGI. This CDR3 reads CASRPGQWGGYTF. CDR3 nucleotide sequence: TGTGCCAGCAGACCCGGACAGTGGGGAGGCTACACCTTC.

J is TRBJ2-3 and V is TRBV29-1, with 16 bases fitting TRBD2. The CDR3 covers 16 residues. The V gene's germline CDR1 is SQVTM and CDR2 ANQGSEA. J was trimmed by 0 bases and V by 6 bases; bases with no gene match: 3. In DNA, the CDR3 is TGCAGCGTCGGGACTAGCGGGAGGGCTAGCACAGATACGCAGTATTTT. It is translated as CSVGTSGRASTDTQYF.

The V call is TRBV15, the J call TRBJ1-1; D is unclear. V lost 6 bases and J lost 0, with 11 bases in between. Looked up from germline, CDR1 is LNHNV and CDR2 is YYDKDF (reference sequence). The CDR3 has 14 residues. CDR3 region: CATRDGPMNTEAFF. The CDR3, as DNA: TGTGCCACCAGAGACGGACCGATGAACACTGAAGCTTTCTTT.

V gene TRBV14 combines with J gene TRBJ2-1; D possibly matches TRBD1 or TRBD2 (5 bases each). This CDR3 has 15 amino acids. The V gene's germline CDR1 is SGHDN and CDR2 FVKESK. Trimming took 6 bases from V and 6 from J, leaving 18 bases between them. The CDR3 sequence: CASRGAGTPLNEQFF. The CDR3 nucleotides are TGTGCCAGCAGAGGGGCCGGGACCCCGCTCAATGAGCAGTTCTTC.

The chain combines TRBV6-5 with TRBJ2-7; D possibly uses TRBD1 or TRBD2 (5 bases each). Trimming took 11 bases from V and 2 from J, leaving 16 bases between them. The V gene's germline CDR1 is MNHEY and CDR2 SVGAGI. The CDR3 is made up of 13 amino acids. DNA for the CDR3: TGTGCCTATACGTCCGGGGCCACCTACGAGCAGTACTTC. As protein: CAYTSGATYEQYF.

The gene calls are TRBV4-3 and TRBJ2-3, with D tentatively TRBD1 or TRBD2 (5 bases each). The V gene lost 0 bases and the J gene lost 2 bases, with 12 bases spanning the gap. The CDR3 runs 16 residues. Germline lookup yields CDR1 LGHNA and CDR2 YSLEER. CDR3 amino acids: CASSQDRGYSTDTQYF. DNA of the CDR3: TGCGCCAGCAGCCAAGATCGGGGCTATTCCACAGATACGCAGTATTTT.

This clone has a handful of counts. The V call is TRBV15, the J call TRBJ2-3, with D possibly called TRBD1 or TRBD2 (7 bases each). The V end was cut by 5 bases, the J end by 0 bases, with 12 bases between. CDR1 LNHNV and CDR2 YYDKDF come from the germline V gene (reference sequence). There are 15 residues in the CDR3. In DNA form, the CDR3 reads TGTGCCACCAGCCCGCAGGGGGGGAGCACAGATACGCAGTATTTT. Translating gives CATSPQGGSTDTQYF.

This clone was seen a handful of times. Other DNA sequences in the same sample also yield this CDR3. The chain is built from TRBV7-2 and TRBJ1-4, with 7 bases matching TRBD1. Germline CDR1 and CDR2: SGHTA and FQGNSA. This CDR3 has 14 residues. Losses at the gene ends were 6 bases for V and 5 bases for J; bases not matched to a gene: 6. The CDR3 bases are TGTGCCAGCAGGGGGACAGCGTCGAATGAAAAACTGTTTTTT. Translation gives CASRGTASNEKLFF. Supplemented by reference TRBV7-2 and TRBJ1-4, the full variable domain reads GAGVSQSPSNKVTEKGKDVELRCDPISGHTALYWYRQSLGQGLEFLIYFQGNSAPDKSGLPSDRFSAERTGGSVSTLTIQRTQQEDSAVYLCASRGTASNEKLFFGSGTQLSVL.

The chain has TRBV7-8 and TRBJ2-1, with TRBD2 matching over 13 bases. The ends lost 2 bases at V and 5 bases at J; junction bases unmatched: 6. Germline values: CDR1 SGHVS, CDR2 FQNEAQ. This CDR3 region has 17 residues. CDR3 sequence: CASSLRLAGGIDNEQFF. CDR3 DNA: TGTGCCAGCAGCTTACGACTAGCGGGAGGTATCGACAATGAGCAGTTCTTC.

CDR3 in DNA: TGTGCCAGAAGCCTACCGAGGGCGCGGTACACTGAAGCTTTCTTT. Its translation: CARSLPRARYTEAFF. The chain uses TRBV5-3 and TRBJ1-1, with D unclear. TRBV5-3 is assigned to the ORF class and has an uncertain function. This CDR3 has 15 amino acids. The V end lost 4 bases, the J end lost 3 bases, and 16 bases lay between the germline ends.

The V call is TRBV7-6, the J call TRBJ2-5; the D is unclear. Germline V gene sequence: CDR1 SGHVS, CDR2 FNYEAQ. This CDR3 comprises 13 residues. The V end lost 3 bases, the J end lost 2 bases, and 7 bases lay between the germline ends. The CDR3 DNA reads TGTGCCAGCAGCTTCGGCAGGCAAGAGACCCAGTACTTC. Its protein is CASSFGRQETQYF.

The chain combines TRBV5-6 with TRBJ2-5; 8 bases are a match to TRBD2. The germline V gene encodes CDR1 SGHDT and CDR2 YYEEEE. V shed 5 bases, J shed 2 bases, and the junction held 8 bases outside the gene matches. There are 15 residues in the CDR3. CDR3 nucleotides: TGTGCCAGCAGTTACCCGGGACTAGGTCAAGAGACCCAGTACTTC. This translates into CASSYPGLGQETQYF.

This chain connects TRBV7-2 to TRBJ1-2; D unclear. The CDR3 covers 14 residues. Germline V gene sequence: CDR1 SGHTA, CDR2 FQGNSA. V was shortened by 0 bases and J by 6 bases, with 11 bases between the two germline ends. DNA for the CDR3: TGTGCCAGCAGCTTAGCTCGGTTGACCAATGGCTACACCTTC. This encodes CASSLARLTNGYTF.

About this clone: The junction and the germline gene differ at one end; a read error may be behind it. The rearrangement joins TRBV6-6 to TRBJ2-2; D is tentatively TRBD1 or TRBD2 (6 bases each). Germline CDR1 reads MNHNY; CDR2 reads SVGAGI (reference sequence). This CDR3 contains 13 residues. The CDR3 is CASRIGGTGKLFF. CDR3 in DNA: TGTGCCAGCAGGATAGGGGGGACCGGGAAGCTGTTTTTT.

V is TRBV11-3 and J is TRBJ2-2, with D tentatively TRBD2 (5 bases). CDR3 size: 15 residues. V lost 0 bases to trimming and J lost 0 bases, with 5 bases between them. Germline V CDR1 and CDR2: SGHNT, YENEEA. The CDR3 region has the DNA TGTGCCAGCAGCTTAGAACTAGCGAACACCGGGGAGCTGTTTTTT. Translation: CASSLELANTGELFF.

This clone was observed once. The J gene is TRBJ2-5, the V gene TRBV5-6, with D tentatively TRBD1 (5 bases). V lost 2 bases and J lost 5, with 13 bases in between. The CDR3 is 14 residues long. The germline CDR1 and CDR2 sequences are SGHDT and YYEEEE. CDR3 sequence: CASSFSVGPETQYF. CDR3 bases: TGTGCCAGCAGCTTCTCCGTGGGGCCCGAGACCCAGTACTTC.

The rearrangement links TRBV27 to TRBJ1-3; the D is unclear. Germline-derived CDR1 and CDR2 are MNHEY and SMNVEV (reference sequence). This CDR3 has 14 amino acids. With 7 bases removed from V and 0 bases from J, the gap between germline ends came to 10 bases. Here the CDR3 DNA reads TGTGCCAGCAAGGTTGCGGTCTCTGGAAACACCATATATTTT. Translation: CASKVAVSGNTIYF.

The V gene is TRBV6-1, the J gene TRBJ1-1; 7 bases map to TRBD1. Germline V lookup: CDR1 MNHNS, CDR2 SASEGT. J lost 4 bases, V lost 6 bases, and 8 bases had no gene match. The CDR3 consists of 14 residues. The CDR3 spells CASRVDRVSTEAFF. The CDR3 coding sequence is TGTGCCAGCAGGGTCGACAGGGTTTCCACTGAAGCTTTCTTT.

J is TRBJ2-2 and V is TRBV12-5; no clear D gene. The CDR3 consists of 13 residues. V was trimmed by 7 bases and J by 2 bases, leaving 8 bases between them. Germline V gene lookup returns CDR1 LGHNT and CDR2 FRNRAP. CDR3 coding DNA: TGTGCTAGTGCCCCTGGAAACACCGGGGAGCTGTTTTTT. Protein: CASAPGNTGELFF.

The chain employs TRBV7-3 and TRBJ2-6; a weak D match, TRBD2 (5 bases). With 2 bases removed from V and 14 bases from J, the gap between germline ends came to 10 bases. The CDR3 runs to 12 residues. Germline CDR1 is SGHTA and CDR2 is FQGTGA. The DNA for the CDR3 is TGTGCCAGCAGCTTAGCGTCGGGGATCCTGACTTTC. This codes for CASSLASGILTF.

This sequence joins TRBV6-1 and TRBJ2-5; 9 bases align to TRBD2. The junction had 10 bases not matched to a gene; V was cut back by 0 bases and J by 5 bases. The CDR3 length is 17 residues. CDR1 and CDR2 (germline): MNHNS, SASEGT. The CDR3 here is CASSEAPLRREGETQYF. The CDR3 nucleotides are TGTGCCAGCAGTGAAGCCCCATTACGGCGGGAGGGTGAGACCCAGTACTTC.

The J gene is TRBJ1-2, the V gene TRBV7-2, with 9 positions matching TRBD1. V was pared by 5 bases and J by 7 bases, with 14 bases of the junction left unmatched. Germline values: CDR1 SGHTA, CDR2 FQGNSA. The CDR3 covers 16 residues. Here the CDR3 reads CASSQDMGTGSGGYTF. The CDR3 DNA follows: TGTGCCAGCAGCCAAGATATGGGGACAGGGTCGGGTGGCTACACCTTC.